Following are 22 T cell receptor beta chains from one sample sequenced in a study of cytomegalovirus exposure and HLA in healthy donors. PCR employed 60 Vbeta and 13 Jbeta primers. Assay used: immunoSEQ multiplex PCR; TCRdb lists only in-frame clones, some missing. Of 130,000 or so clones listed, about 61% were seen once; the top ten hold roughly 1.8%. The sequenced sample was PBMCs. These receptors came from a male donor in good health and CMV-seronegative.

The chain couples TRBV6-6 to TRBJ1-1; 9 nucleotides match TRBD1. This CDR3 is 14 amino acids long. CDR1 MNHNY and CDR2 SVGAGI come from the germline V gene (reference sequence). The V and J ends lost 0 bases and 5 bases, in that order; junction bases with no gene match: 1. The CDR3 DNA is TGTGCCAGCAGTTACTCCGGGACAGGGACTGAAGCTTTCTTT. It specifies CASSYSGTGTEAFF.

The gene calls are TRBV18 and TRBJ1-1, with no clear D. Trimming cost V 3 bases and J 0 bases, with 8 bases left between them. The germline V gene encodes CDR1 KGHSH and CDR2 LQKENI. CDR3 length equals 14 residues. The CDR3 DNA follows: TGTGCCAGCTCACCGTCTGTTTTGAACACTGAAGCTTTCTTT. Its protein product is CASSPSVLNTEAFF.

The V gene is TRBV25-1, the J gene TRBJ2-1; a possible D gene is TRBD1 (5 bases). Deletions cut 9 bases from V and 0 bases from J, with 12 bases between. CDR3 length: 14 amino acids. CDR1 is MGHDK, CDR2 SYGVNS, per germline. In DNA, the CDR3 is TGTGCCAGTAGACCAGGGTCCTCCTACAATGAGCAGTTCTTC. Its protein product is CASRPGSSYNEQFF.

The chain joins TRBV27 to TRBJ2-7; the D is unclear. Germline V gene sequence: CDR1 MNHEY, CDR2 SMNVEV (reference sequence). V was shortened by 0 bases and J by 2 bases, with 11 bases between the two germline ends. The CDR3 has 15 residues. The CDR3 DNA reads TGTGCCAGCAGTTTATCGCTCCCCACTGCCTACGAGCAGTACTTC. It translates to CASSLSLPTAYEQYF.

The chain has TRBV19 and TRBJ1-5; D is perhaps TRBD1 (6 bases). Trimming took off 6 bases at V and 4 bases at J, with 13 bases between the two ends. The CDR3 is 14 amino acids. Germline CDR1 LNHDA, CDR2 SQIVND (reference sequence). The CDR3 DNA reads TGTGCCAGTAGCGACCAGGGGATGAATCAGCCCCAGCATTTT. Protein sequence: CASSDQGMNQPQHF.

V and J are TRBV5-1 and TRBJ1-2; the D gene is possibly TRBD1 (5 bases). V lost 0 bases, J lost 6 bases, and 9 bases lay in between. From germline, CDR1 is SGHRS and CDR2 YFSETQ. CDR3 length: 13 residues. This CDR3 reads CASSLVGGNGYTF. Written as DNA, the CDR3 is TGCGCCAGCAGCTTGGTGGGGGGTAATGGCTACACCTTC. The whole variable domain, filled in from reference TRBV5-1 and TRBJ1-2, reads KAGVTQTPRYLIKTRGQQVTLSCSPISGHRSVSWYQQTPGQGLQFLFEYFSETQRNKGNFPGRFSGRQFSNSRSEMNVSTLELGDSALYLCASSLVGGNGYTFGSGTRLTVV.

This chain joins TRBV18 and TRBJ1-4; D gene uncertain. The CDR3 runs 16 residues. V shed 6 bases and J shed 8 bases, with 22 bases lying between them. Germline loops: CDR1 KGHSH, CDR2 LQKENI. The CDR3 reads CASSLMSLSVGEKLFF. CDR3 nucleotide sequence: TGTGCCAGCTCCCTCATGAGTTTGAGTGTGGGCGAAAAACTGTTTTTT.

V is TRBV6-4 and J is TRBJ2-2; D possibly corresponds to TRBD1 (5 bases). Per the germline V gene, CDR1 is MRHNA and CDR2 is SNTAGT. This CDR3 is 12 amino acids long. V gave up 8 bases and J gave up 6 bases, with 10 bases separating them. The CDR3 sequence is CASRAGSGELFF. The CDR3 DNA sequence: TGTGCCAGCCGGGCAGGGTCCGGGGAGCTGTTTTTT.

The genes are TRBV11-2 and TRBJ2-7; 8 nucleotides line up with TRBD1. Germline CDR1 reads SGHAT; CDR2 reads FQNNGV. V lost 5 bases to trimming and J lost 3 bases; unmatched junction nucleotides: 6. CDR3 size: 14 residues. CDR3 sequence: CASSPQTGGYEQYF. For the CDR3, the DNA is TGTGCCAGCAGCCCCCAAACAGGGGGCTACGAGCAGTACTTC.

This clone came up a few times. The rearrangement joins TRBV5-4 to TRBJ2-1, with D possibly TRBD2 on 7 matching bases. Trimming left V 4 bases short and J 3 bases short, with 14 bases between. CDR3 size: 15 residues. Looked up from germline, CDR1 is SGHNT and CDR2 is YYREEE (reference sequence). This CDR3 is CASSREGGGYNEQFF. For the CDR3, the DNA is TGTGCCAGCAGCAGAGAGGGGGGGGGCTACAATGAGCAGTTCTTC. The whole variable domain, filled in from reference TRBV5-4 and TRBJ2-1, reads ETGVTQSPTHLIKTRGQQVTLRCSSQSGHNTVSWYQQALGQGPQFIFQYYREEENGRGNFPPRFSGLQFPNYSSELNVNALELDDSALYLCASSREGGGYNEQFFGPGTRLTVL.

J is TRBJ2-3 and V is TRBV2; 7 bases fit TRBD2. Germline trimming cut 1 base from V and 2 bases from J; bases unmatched to any gene: 6. The germline gives CDR1 SNHLY, CDR2 FYNNEI. The CDR3 is 16 amino acids. CDR3 region: CASSEEASGLTDTQYF. CDR3 DNA sequence: TGTGCCAGCAGTGAAGAGGCTAGCGGACTCACAGATACGCAGTATTTT.

The chain joins TRBV5-1 to TRBJ1-1; TRBD1 agrees at 8 bases. CDR1 SGHRS and CDR2 YFSETQ come from the germline V gene. Germline trimming cut 0 bases from V and 3 bases from J; bases unmatched to any gene: 4. This CDR3 has 15 residues. The CDR3 sequence: CASSLVDRVYTEAFF. Written as DNA, the CDR3 is TGCGCCAGCAGCTTGGTGGACAGGGTGTACACTGAAGCTTTCTTT.

This clone was seen just once. The gene calls are TRBV4-3 and TRBJ2-1; a weak D match, TRBD2 (6 bases). The germline CDR1 and CDR2 sequences are LGHNA and YSLEER. The CDR3 sequence is 16 residues long. V lost 1 base and J lost 3, with 13 bases in between. CDR3 amino acids: CASSQGWRGNYNEQFF. In DNA, the CDR3 is TGCGCCAGCAGCCAAGGGTGGAGGGGAAACTACAATGAGCAGTTCTTC.

This clone came up a few times. The V gene is TRBV28, the J gene TRBJ1-2, with a possible D match to TRBD1 (6 bases). Looked up from germline, CDR1 is MDHEN and CDR2 is SYDVKM. V was trimmed by 6 bases and J by 6 bases, leaving 17 bases between them. CDR3 size: 14 residues. CDR3 coding DNA: TGTGCCAGCAGGGGGGTCAGGGGAAGGAATGGCTACACCTTC. Protein sequence: CASRGVRGRNGYTF.

This clone was picked up a small number of times. The rearrangement joins TRBV7-6 to TRBJ2-3; D may be TRBD2 (6 bases). Germline CDR1 and CDR2: SGHVS and FNYEAQ. The V end lost 6 bases, the J end lost 0 bases, and 10 bases lay between the germline ends. The CDR3 contains 14 residues. CDR3 coding DNA: TGTGCCAGCAGAACGGGACTTAGCACAGATACGCAGTATTTT. Protein: CASRTGLSTDTQYF.

The V gene is TRBV5-4, the J gene TRBJ1-1; a weak D match, TRBD1 (5 bases). Germline V gives CDR1 SGHNT, CDR2 YYREEE (reference sequence). The CDR3 contains 14 residues. V dropped 3 bases and J dropped 6 bases, with 15 bases sitting between them. In DNA, the CDR3 is TGTGCCAGCAGCTCACTGACACAGGTGGCTGAAGCTTTCTTT. As protein: CASSSLTQVAEAFF.

This clone has just one count. This chain links TRBV5-6 with TRBJ1-2, with D tentatively TRBD1 (5 bases). The V and J ends lost 4 bases and 7 bases respectively, with 17 bases between them. Germline V gene lookup returns CDR1 SGHDT and CDR2 YYEEEE. The CDR3 has 14 amino acids. The CDR3: CASSARDFSTGYTF. CDR3 in DNA: TGTGCCAGCAGCGCCCGGGACTTCTCAACTGGCTACACCTTC.

A single count supports this clone. Compared with germline, one end of the junction differs, possibly owing to a read error. Here the CDR3 reads CASSLAGLDRAAGYPF. The CDR3 DNA sequence: TGTGCCAGCAGCTTGGCGGGGCTGGACAGGGCGGCTGGCTACCCCTTC. The J gene is TRBJ1-2, the V gene TRBV5-6; 8 bases align to TRBD1. The CDR3 covers 16 residues. Germline V gives CDR1 SGHDT, CDR2 YYEEEE.

This clone has only a few counts. V and J are TRBV7-9 and TRBJ1-2, with 7 bases fitting TRBD1. The CDR3 runs 13 residues. CDR1 and CDR2 from the germline V gene are SEHNR and FQNEAQ (reference sequence). J was trimmed by 8 bases and V by 5 bases; bases with no gene match: 8. The CDR3 loop reads CASSQEGGAGYTF. As DNA, the CDR3 is TGTGCCAGCAGCCAGGAAGGGGGCGCGGGCTACACCTTC.

This clone has just a few counts. J is TRBJ1-1 and V is TRBV5-1; TRBD1 aligns across 7 bases. Germline V gives CDR1 SGHRS, CDR2 YFSETQ. J was trimmed by 1 base and V by 3 bases; bases with no gene match: 3. The CDR3 runs 14 residues. CDR3 protein: CASSSGQRNTEAFF. Here the CDR3 DNA reads TGCGCCAGCAGCTCGGGACAGAGGAACACTGAAGCTTTCTTT. Together with reference TRBV5-1 and TRBJ1-1, the CDR3 gives the full variable domain: KAGVTQTPRYLIKTRGQQVTLSCSPISGHRSVSWYQQTPGQGLQFLFEYFSETQRNKGNFPGRFSGRQFSNSRSEMNVSTLELGDSALYLCASSSGQRNTEAFFGQGTRLTVV.

This clone was seen more than once but under ten times. The rearrangement joins TRBV18 to TRBJ2-3; D is ambiguous. This CDR3 region has 18 residues. Trimming left V 0 bases short and J 2 bases short, with 18 bases between. Germline-derived CDR1 and CDR2 are KGHSH and LQKENI. CDR3 in DNA: TGTGCCAGCTCACCACCGGCAGACTTTAAGGCCCCCACAGATACGCAGTATTTT. Residues: CASSPPADFKAPTDTQYF.

The rearrangement uses TRBV5-5 and TRBJ1-6; 8 bases are a match to TRBD1. In germline, CDR1 is SGHKS, CDR2 YYEKEE (reference sequence). V lost 5 bases to trimming and J lost 7 bases; unmatched junction nucleotides: 11. The length of the CDR3 is 16 residues. CDR3 sequence reads: CASRIDNWTGNSPLHF. The CDR3 bases are TGTGCCAGCAGAATCGATAACTGGACAGGGAATTCACCCCTCCACTTT.